This T cell receptor (beta chain) was observed in a study of cytomegalovirus exposure and HLA in healthy donors listed by TCRdb under 2017. With regard to the full study: In an earlier analysis of some 550 of the donors, about 270 Gb of sequence data and just under 120 million unique TCR beta sequences from about 179 million T cells were reported. An early release that covered roughly 600 HLA-typed donors contained approximately 300 gigabases of sequencing data and 85 million to 100 million unique TCR sequences. Of the 350 to 450 genotyped donors, roughly 80% were placed in the genetic ancestry cluster associated with self-reported Caucasian donors. The study aimed to test whether signatures of past pathogen exposure could be identified by cataloging public T cell receptors. The study used immunosequencing to profile the T cell repertoires of 600 to 850 subjects and linked those repertoires to cytomegalovirus serostatus. Besides the first cohort of approximately 710 subjects, a separate validation cohort made up of about 120 different subjects was used. High-throughput TCR immunosequencing, statistical association of individual TCRs with disease status, and machine learning were combined to predict cytomegalovirus infection status. A later analysis re-analyzed previously published TCR beta repertoires from 550 to 700 donors and added high-resolution HLA genotyping to study TCR occurrence patterns. The later analysis used no new phenotypic data to find candidate immune exposures, relying instead on TCR beta sequences and their occurrence across donors. In an earlier analysis of roughly 540 of the donors, high-throughput TCR beta sequencing was used to judge whether each TCR beta V gene segment behaved as functional or pseudogenic. Alongside the repertoire data, information on donor age, sex, ethnicity and CMV serostatus was compiled. A later genetic analysis took genome-wide SNP genotypes for about 65% of the roughly 670 donors and used that subset as a discovery cohort. All discovery cohort repertoires had been generated using a single sequencing platform. HLA typing included class I and class II loci at four-digit resolution. The number of donors typed differed by locus, with 629-630 for A, B, C, DRB1 and DQB1, over 500 for DQA1, approximately 580 for DPA1, and some 450 for DPB1. Four or five DR-DQ haplotypes were handled as single units for association and clustering, since linkage in the cohort was strong. Among 398 genotyped donors of the cohort, an average of around 240,000 unique TCR beta nucleotide sequences were sequenced per donor, around 18% of them non-productive.

In total, 600 or so healthy bone marrow donors made up the cohort. At the time of sampling, all cohort members were nominally healthy, though unrecorded immune exposures were likely present. The donor tested CMV seropositive, placing the donor among the approximately 290 seropositive members of the cohort. A peripheral blood sample was collected from each donor, and TCR beta sequencing was performed on peripheral blood mononuclear cells. Genomic DNA was extracted from the blood cell samples with the Qiagen DNeasy Blood Extraction Kit. As for this clone: There is no known antigen for this receptor. At one end, the junction sequence differs from germline, possibly due to a read error.

The library relied on the immunoSEQ multiplex PCR assay. The multiplex PCR relied on a mix of 60 forward primers for TCR Vbeta segments and 13 reverse primers for TCR Jbeta segments. A multiplex PCR assay on genomic DNA amplified the CDR3 region of rearranged TCR beta genes. The amplified TCR beta libraries were sequenced on the Illumina HiSeq System as 87-base-pair reads. Per the authors' processing: Across the 666 repertoires, a later analysis counted roughly 84 million unique TCR beta chains, about 10 million of which were shared by at least two donors. Raw reads were error-corrected and collapsed into unique sequences with a nearest-neighbor algorithm that merged closely related sequences to remove PCR and sequencing errors. Alignment of CDR3 sequences to IMGT reference sequences was used to assign V, D and J gene segments. For a sequence to be retained, a match of at least six nucleotides was required to both a V gene segment and a J gene segment. A rearrangement was called productive if the CDR3 had no stop codons and remained in frame with V and J, and every other rearrangement was called non-productive. CDR3 was defined by IMGT convention, running from the second conserved V-encoded cysteine to the conserved J-encoded phenylalanine. The earlier analysis of around 640 of the donors excluded sequences that lacked an unambiguous match to a single V gene segment. An earlier analysis of 450 to 650 of the donors called V segments functional above 56.7% productive rearrangements and segregating when the between-donor standard deviation exceeded 5%. A statistical classification framework was built for diagnosing cytomegalovirus status from the catalog of TCR beta chain sequences. In a later analysis, V and J genes were assigned by comparing TCR nucleotide sequences against IMGT/GENE-DB human TR gene sequences. Using the TCRdist pipeline, a later analysis assigned CDR3 sequences along with most-parsimonious VDJ recombination scenarios. A later analysis defined each TCR beta chain by its CDR3 amino acid sequence plus V-gene family, and excluded reads lacking a unique V-gene family. In a later analysis, 550 to 650 highly shared, low-generation-probability nucleotide sequences were removed to address suspected cross-contamination and a sequencing artifact. In a later analysis, a clonal expansion index for each public chain was calculated from normalized within-repertoire ranks of inferred template counts. Generation probabilities in a later analysis came from a VDJ recombination model fitted to out-of-frame rearrangements, and those results were checked against IGoR. A later analysis scored TCR-TCR, TCR-HLA and TCR-CMV co-occurrence with hypergeometric tests, applying a repertoire-size bias correction to TCR pairs. False discovery rates were estimated in a later analysis by permuting HLA or CMV assignments 20 times. In a later analysis, co-occurring TCRs were grouped with DBSCAN, and TCRdist sequence similarity was added when clustering was performed within HLA-allele-positive subsets. For co-occurrence clustering, repertoires with fewer than 30,000 or more than 120,000 public chains were excluded, along with several repertoires with anomalous nucleotide sharing. The immuneACCESS repertoire file appears here via TCRdb, limited to in-frame rearrangements. These files lack a portion of the clones; in checked studies, under half of the deficit traces to unresolved V genes, and the cause of the others is not known. D and trimming were read from the DNA, whereas the V and J calls and clone size are those reported in that table. Here the sample has about 150,000 clones; 75% to 85% occur a single time. Of the sample, 7.7% is held by the ten largest clones.

The full study reports these points: A total of fewer than 200 TCR beta chains were listed by the study as associated with cytomegalovirus. A later analysis found that HLA-associated TCR beta chains were more clonally expanded and had lower generation probabilities than equally common non-associated chains. Across donors, most TCR sequences were observed very rarely, whereas some public TCRs were present in many individuals. According to a later analysis, TCR association rates differed among HLA loci, with DRB1 alleles showing the most associated TCRs and HLA-C alleles showing the fewest. Immune exposure information for the cohort was limited to CMV serostatus. Specific HLA alleles were associated with 16,951 TCR beta sequences at a false discovery rate of 0.05 in a later analysis. Roughly uniform sequencing depth across donors was assumed in presence/absence analyses, although this assumption may not hold. V-gene and J-gene trimming of TCR beta chains was associated with a missense DCLRE1C variant in a later genetic analysis, and the association was replicated in an independent cohort. Most CMV-associated TCR beta chains appeared to be HLA-restricted in a later analysis, and the HLA associations seemed to be driven largely by CMV exposure. A cluster of highly shared sequence variants was judged likely to represent a technical artifact of the sequencing pipeline. In this cohort, only TCR beta chains were sequenced, and detectable features were limited by the absence of alpha or paired-chain data. Because HLA typing was unavailable for some donors at each locus, only the typed subset was used in association tests. Some IMGT-functional V segments, including TRBV6-2 and TRBV6-3, could not be told apart with the 87-base-pair reads, so those segments were excluded. According to a later analysis, parvovirus B19, influenza, CMV and Epstein-Barr virus appeared linked to several top co-occurrence clusters. In a later genetic analysis, fewer N-insertions in productive TCRs were reported among donors in an Asian-associated ancestry cluster than the roughly 640-donor mean. Linkage disequilibrium might explain the correlated functional status among segregating V segments, but an unknown experimental factor could not be excluded. The authors suggested that the approach could potentially be generalized to other disease states and immunological phenotypes. The classifier was reported to diagnose cytomegalovirus status with high specificity and sensitivity in both the original cohort and the validation cohort. Three of the identified cytomegalovirus-associated TCR beta chains were confirmed in vitro to be specific for cytomegalovirus antigens. Some 15 rarely observed V segments, including chromosome 9 orphons, were excluded from the earlier analysis of about 500 of the donors because counts were too low. Assigning TCR associations to individual alleles was difficult when HLA alleles, especially DR and DQ, strongly co-occurred. A further reported finding was that TCR beta sequences accurately predicted the HLA-A and HLA-B alleles for most subjects in the first cohort. In an earlier analysis of some 500 of the donors, most TCR beta V segments appeared in productive rearrangements about 87% or about 30% of the time, broadly matching IMGT annotations.

From the cysteine up to the phenylalanine, the CDR3 has a length of 16 residues. Only CDR3 DNA remains: 48 bases, in frame from the first base. The germline V gene (reference sequence) gives CDR1 as SEHNR and CDR2 as FQNEAQ. The sequence was collected from a man aged 30 to 45 in good health and CMV-seropositive. The chain joins TRBV7-9 to TRBJ2-3; TRBD2 aligns with 9 central bases. What was sequenced was PBMCs. Here the CDR3 is given as CSSTPGTSTSTDTQYF. The DNA is TGTTCCAGCACCCCCGGGACTAGCACCAGCACAGATACGCAGTATTTT.